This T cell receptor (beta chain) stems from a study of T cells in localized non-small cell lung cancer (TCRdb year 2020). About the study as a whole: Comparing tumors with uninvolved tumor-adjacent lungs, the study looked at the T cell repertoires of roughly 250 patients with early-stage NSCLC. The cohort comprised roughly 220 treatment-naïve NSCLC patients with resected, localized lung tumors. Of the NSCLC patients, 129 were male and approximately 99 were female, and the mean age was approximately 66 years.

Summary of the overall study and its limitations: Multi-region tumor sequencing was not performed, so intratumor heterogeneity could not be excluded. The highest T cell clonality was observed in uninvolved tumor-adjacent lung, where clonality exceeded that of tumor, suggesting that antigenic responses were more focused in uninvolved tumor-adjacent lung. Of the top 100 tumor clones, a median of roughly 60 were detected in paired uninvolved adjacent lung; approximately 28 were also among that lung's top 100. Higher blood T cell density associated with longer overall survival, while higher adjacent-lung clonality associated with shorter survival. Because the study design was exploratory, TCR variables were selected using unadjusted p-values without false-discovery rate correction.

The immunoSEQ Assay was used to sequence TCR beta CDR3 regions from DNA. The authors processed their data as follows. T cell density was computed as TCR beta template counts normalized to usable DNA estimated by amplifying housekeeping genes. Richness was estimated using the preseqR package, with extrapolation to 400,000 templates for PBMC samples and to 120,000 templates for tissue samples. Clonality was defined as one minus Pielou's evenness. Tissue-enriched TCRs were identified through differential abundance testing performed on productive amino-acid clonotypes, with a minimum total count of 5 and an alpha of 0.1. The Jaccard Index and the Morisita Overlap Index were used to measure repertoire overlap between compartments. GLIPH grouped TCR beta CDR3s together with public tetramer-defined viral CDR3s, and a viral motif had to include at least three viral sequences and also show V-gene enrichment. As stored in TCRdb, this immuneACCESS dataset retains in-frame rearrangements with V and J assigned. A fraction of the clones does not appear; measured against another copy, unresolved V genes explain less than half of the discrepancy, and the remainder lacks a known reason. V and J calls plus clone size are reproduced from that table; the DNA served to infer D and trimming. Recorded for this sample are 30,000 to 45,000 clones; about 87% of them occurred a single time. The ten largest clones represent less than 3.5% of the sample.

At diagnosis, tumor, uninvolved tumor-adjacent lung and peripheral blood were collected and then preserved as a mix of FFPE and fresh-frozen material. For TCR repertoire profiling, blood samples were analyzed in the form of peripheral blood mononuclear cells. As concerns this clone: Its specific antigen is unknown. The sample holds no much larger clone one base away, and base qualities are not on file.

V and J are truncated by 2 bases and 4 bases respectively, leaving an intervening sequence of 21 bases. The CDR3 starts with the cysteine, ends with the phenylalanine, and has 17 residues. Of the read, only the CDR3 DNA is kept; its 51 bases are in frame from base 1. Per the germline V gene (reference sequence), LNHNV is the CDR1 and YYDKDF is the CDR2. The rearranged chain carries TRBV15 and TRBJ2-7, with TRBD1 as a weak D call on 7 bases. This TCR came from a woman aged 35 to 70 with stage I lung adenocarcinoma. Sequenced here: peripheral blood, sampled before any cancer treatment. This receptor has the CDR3 CATSRRLGGQGVYEQYF. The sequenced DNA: TGTGCCACCAGCAGACGGTTAGGAGGGCAGGGGGTTTACGAGCAGTACTTC.